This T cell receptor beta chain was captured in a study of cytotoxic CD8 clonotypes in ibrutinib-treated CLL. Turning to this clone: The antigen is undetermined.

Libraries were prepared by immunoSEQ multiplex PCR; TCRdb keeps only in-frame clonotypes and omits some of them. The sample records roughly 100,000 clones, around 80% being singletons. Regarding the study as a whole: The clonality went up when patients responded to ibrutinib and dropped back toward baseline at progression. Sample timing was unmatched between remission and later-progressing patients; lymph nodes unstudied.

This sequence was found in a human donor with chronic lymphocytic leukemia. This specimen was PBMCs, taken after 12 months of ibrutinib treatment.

CDR3 sequence: CASSLGSTSTEAFF. The CDR3 DNA reads as TGCGCCAGCAGCTTGGGATCCACGAGCACTGAAGCTTTCTTT. The chain recombines TRBV5-1 with TRBJ1-1; D is unresolved. V shed 0 bases and J shed 4 bases, with 10 bases lying between them. This CDR3 is 14 amino acids long. Germline V gene data show CDR1 as SGHRS and CDR2 as YFSETQ. The whole variable domain, filled in from reference TRBV5-1 and TRBJ1-1, reads KAGVTQTPRYLIKTRGQQVTLSCSPISGHRSVSWYQQTPGQGLQFLFEYFSETQRNKGNFPGRFSGRQFSNSRSEMNVSTLELGDSALYLCASSLGSTSTEAFFGQGTRLTVV.